This T cell receptor (beta chain) comes out of a study of OX40 agonist ivuxolimab in advanced cancers. The length of the CDR3 is 15 residues. In germline, CDR1 is MDHEN, CDR2 SYDVKM. The ends were cut back, 5 bases at V and 4 bases at J, with 17 bases in the middle. Study-level findings and limits: Doses of 0.1 to 3.0 mg/kg were accompanied by clonal expansion of CD4+ and CD8+ blood T cells by week 6.

A note on this clone: Its antigen is undetermined.

The protocol was immunoSEQ multiplex PCR, while the TCRdb copy is restricted to in-frame clones and leaves out a portion. The sample has tens of thousands of clones; 65% to 90% are singletons. This TCR was sampled from an adult with an advanced solid tumor such as melanoma, head and neck, liver or kidney cancer. Sample: CD4+ or CD8+ T cells sorted from blood, taken in a trial of the OX40 agonist ivuxolimab. This rearrangement joins TRBV28 to TRBJ1-1; a weak D match, TRBD1 (6 bases). The CDR3 region is CASSPGRGAGTEAFF. The CDR3 coding sequence is TGTGCCAGCAGTCCTGGACGGGGGGCCGGCACTGAAGCTTTCTTT.